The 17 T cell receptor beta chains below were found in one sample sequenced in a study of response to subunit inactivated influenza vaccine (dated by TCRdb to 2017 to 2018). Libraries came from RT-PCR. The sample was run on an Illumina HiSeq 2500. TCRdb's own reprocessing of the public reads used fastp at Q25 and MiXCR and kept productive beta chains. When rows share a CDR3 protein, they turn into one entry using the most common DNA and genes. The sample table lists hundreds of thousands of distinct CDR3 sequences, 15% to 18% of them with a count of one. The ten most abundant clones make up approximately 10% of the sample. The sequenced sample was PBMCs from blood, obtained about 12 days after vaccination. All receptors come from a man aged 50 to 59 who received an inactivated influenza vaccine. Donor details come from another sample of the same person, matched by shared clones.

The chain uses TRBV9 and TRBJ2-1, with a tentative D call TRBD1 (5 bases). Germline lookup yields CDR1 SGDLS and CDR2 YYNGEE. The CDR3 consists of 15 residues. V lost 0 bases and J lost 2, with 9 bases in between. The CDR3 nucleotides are TGTGCCAGCAGCGTAGCTTTCAGGGCCTACAATGAGCAGTTCTTC. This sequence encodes CASSVAFRAYNEQFF.

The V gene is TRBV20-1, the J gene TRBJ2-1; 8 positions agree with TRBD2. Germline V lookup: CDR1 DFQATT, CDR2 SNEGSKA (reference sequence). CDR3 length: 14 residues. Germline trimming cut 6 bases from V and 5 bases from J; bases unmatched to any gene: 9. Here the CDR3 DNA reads TGCAGTGCAGCCAAGCGGGAGTCTAACAATGAGCAGTTCTTC. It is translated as CSAAKRESNNEQFF.

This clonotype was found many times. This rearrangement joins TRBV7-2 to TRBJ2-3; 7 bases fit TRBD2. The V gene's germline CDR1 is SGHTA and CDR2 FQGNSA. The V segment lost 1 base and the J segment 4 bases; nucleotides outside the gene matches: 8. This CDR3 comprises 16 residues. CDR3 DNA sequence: TGTGCCAGCAGCTTAGGTCCCGGCGGGAGTCCAGATACGCAGTATTTT. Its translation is CASSLGPGGSPDTQYF.

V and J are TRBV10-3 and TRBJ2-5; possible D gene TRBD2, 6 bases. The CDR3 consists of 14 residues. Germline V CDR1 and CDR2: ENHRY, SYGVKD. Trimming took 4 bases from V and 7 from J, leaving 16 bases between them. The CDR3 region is CAISAGGGEGTQYF. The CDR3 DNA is TGTGCCATCAGTGCCGGGGGTGGGGAAGGGACCCAGTACTTC.

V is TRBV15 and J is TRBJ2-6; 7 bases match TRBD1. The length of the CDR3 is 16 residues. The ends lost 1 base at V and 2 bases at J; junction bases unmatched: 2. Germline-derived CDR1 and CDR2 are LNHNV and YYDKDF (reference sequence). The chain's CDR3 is CATSRGGQAGANVLTF. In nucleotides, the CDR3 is TGTGCCACCAGCAGAGGCGGACAGGCTGGGGCCAACGTCCTGACTTTC.

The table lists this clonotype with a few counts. The CDR3 coding sequence is TGTGCCAGCAGCTTGCCAAGGGGGGTCACAGATACGCAGTATTTT. This sequence encodes CASSLPRGVTDTQYF. This rearrangement joins TRBV7-2 to TRBJ2-3; D possibly matches TRBD1 or TRBD2 (6 bases each). The V gene lost 3 bases and the J gene lost 2 bases, with 12 bases spanning the gap. Germline V CDR1 and CDR2: SGHTA, FQGNSA. This CDR3 has 15 amino acids.

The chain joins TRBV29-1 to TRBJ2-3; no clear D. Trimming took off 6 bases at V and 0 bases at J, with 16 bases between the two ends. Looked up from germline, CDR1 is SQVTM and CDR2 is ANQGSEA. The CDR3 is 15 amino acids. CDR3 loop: CSVKQGSISTDTQYF. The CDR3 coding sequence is TGCAGCGTCAAACAAGGCTCGATTAGCACAGATACGCAGTATTTT.

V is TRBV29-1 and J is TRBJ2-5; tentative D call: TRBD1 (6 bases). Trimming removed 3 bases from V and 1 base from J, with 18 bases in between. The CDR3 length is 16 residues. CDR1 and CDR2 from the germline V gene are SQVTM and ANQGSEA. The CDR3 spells CSVEDSDTTIQETQYF. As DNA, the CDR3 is TGCAGCGTTGAGGACAGCGACACCACAATCCAAGAGACCCAGTACTTC.

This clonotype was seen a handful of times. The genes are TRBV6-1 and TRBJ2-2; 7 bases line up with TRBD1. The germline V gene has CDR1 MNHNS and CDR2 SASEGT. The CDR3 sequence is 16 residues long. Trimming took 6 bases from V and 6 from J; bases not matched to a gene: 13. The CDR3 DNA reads TGTGCCAGCAGCCAATTTAGGACAGGCGGTCCCGGGGAGCTGTTTTTT. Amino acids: CASSQFRTGGPGELFF.

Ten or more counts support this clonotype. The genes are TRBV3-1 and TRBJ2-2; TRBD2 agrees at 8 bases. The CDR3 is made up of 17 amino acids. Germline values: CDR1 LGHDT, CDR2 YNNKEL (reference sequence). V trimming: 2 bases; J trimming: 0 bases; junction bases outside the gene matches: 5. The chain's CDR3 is CASSQSMGLANTGELFF. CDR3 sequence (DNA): TGTGCCAGCAGCCAATCGATGGGACTAGCGAACACCGGGGAGCTGTTTTTT.

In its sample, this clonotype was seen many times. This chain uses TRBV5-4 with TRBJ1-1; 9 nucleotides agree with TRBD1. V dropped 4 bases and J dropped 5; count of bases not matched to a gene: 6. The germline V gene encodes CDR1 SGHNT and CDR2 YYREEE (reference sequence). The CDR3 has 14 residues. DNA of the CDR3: TGTGCCAGCAGCCCCGGGACAGGGAAAACTGAAGCTTTCTTT. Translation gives CASSPGTGKTEAFF.

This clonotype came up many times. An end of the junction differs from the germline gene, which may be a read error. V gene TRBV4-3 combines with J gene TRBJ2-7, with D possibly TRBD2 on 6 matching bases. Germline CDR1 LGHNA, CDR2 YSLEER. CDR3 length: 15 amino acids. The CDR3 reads CASSQGVWDSNEQYF. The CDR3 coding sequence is TGCGCCAGCAGCCAAGGGGTTTGGGACTCCAACGAGCAGTACTTC.

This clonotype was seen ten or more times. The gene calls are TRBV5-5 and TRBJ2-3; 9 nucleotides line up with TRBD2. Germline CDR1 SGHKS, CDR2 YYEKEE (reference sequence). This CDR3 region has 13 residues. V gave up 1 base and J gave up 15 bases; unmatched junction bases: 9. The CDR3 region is CASSLRAGGGGYF. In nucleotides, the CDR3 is TGTGCCAGCAGCTTGCGAGCGGGAGGCGGGGGATATTTT.

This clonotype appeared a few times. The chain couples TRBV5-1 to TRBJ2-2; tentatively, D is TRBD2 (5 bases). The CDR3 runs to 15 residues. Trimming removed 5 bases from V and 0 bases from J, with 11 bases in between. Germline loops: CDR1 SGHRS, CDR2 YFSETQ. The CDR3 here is CASREAGSNTGELFF. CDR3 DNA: TGCGCCAGCAGGGAGGCGGGCTCGAACACCGGGGAGCTGTTTTTT.

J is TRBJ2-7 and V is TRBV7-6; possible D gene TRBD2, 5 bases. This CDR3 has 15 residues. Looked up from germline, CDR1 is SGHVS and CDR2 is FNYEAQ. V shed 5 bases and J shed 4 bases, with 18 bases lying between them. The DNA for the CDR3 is TGTGCCAGCAGCCCCCCCCCGGGGTCCAATTACGAGCAGTACTTC. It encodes CASSPPPGSNYEQYF. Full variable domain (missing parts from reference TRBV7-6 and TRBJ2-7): GAGVSQSPRYKVTKRGQDVALRCDPISGHVSLYWYRQALGQGPEFLTYFNYEAQQDKSGLPNDRFSAERPEGSISTLTIQRTEQRDSAMYRCASSPPPGSNYEQYFGPGTRLTVT.

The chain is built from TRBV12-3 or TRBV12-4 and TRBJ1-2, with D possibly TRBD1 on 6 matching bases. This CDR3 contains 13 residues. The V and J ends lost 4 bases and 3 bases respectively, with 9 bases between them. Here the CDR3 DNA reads TGTGCCAGCAGTTCGGACAGATACTATGGCTACACCTTC. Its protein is CASSSDRYYGYTF.

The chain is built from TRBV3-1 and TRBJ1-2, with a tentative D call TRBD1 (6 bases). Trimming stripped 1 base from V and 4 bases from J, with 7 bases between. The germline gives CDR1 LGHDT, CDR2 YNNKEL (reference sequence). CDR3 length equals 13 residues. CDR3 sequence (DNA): TGTGCCAGCAGCCAAGGGGGGCTCTATGGCTACACCTTC. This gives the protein CASSQGGLYGYTF.